This TCR beta chain was documented in a study of T cell responses to AZD1222 COVID-19 vaccine. Study-level points and caveats: Spike-specific TCRs gained breadth and depth after people received two AZD1222 doses. Among the donors, most were white British and more were female, and clonal diversity was possibly underestimated. Spike was spanned by vaccine-associated CD4 TCRs, with dominance at 160-218 and 743-854.

Comments on this clone: The antigen remains unidentified. This specimen includes other DNA sequences encoding the same CDR3.

Method: immunoSEQ multiplex PCR; TCRdb's copy keeps in-frame clones and lacks some. Counted here are about 130,000 clones, 65% to 90% occurring once; the ten biggest clones make up about a fifth. This TCR was sampled from an adult in good health. The sequencing here drew on peripheral blood, taken on day 0 of AZD1222 vaccination.

The CDR3 DNA sequence: TGTGCCAGCAGCCCTCAGAGCAGGTCTGGAAACACCATATATTTT. It translates to CASSPQSRSGNTIYF. The rearrangement links TRBV7-2 to TRBJ1-3; D ambiguous. V was trimmed by 5 bases and J by 1 base, leaving 12 bases between them. CDR1 and CDR2 from the germline V gene are SGHTA and FQGNSA. This CDR3 is 15 amino acids long.